Given below is one TCR beta chain in context. Antigen: not known. This sample was included in a study of identical twins. Notes on the study in general: Diverse VJ usage suggested most zero-insertion clonotypes were not invariant T cells.

Unique molecular identifiers were present on the cDNA, and a universal primer site came from template switching. Using its own MiXCR run on the 5' RACE reads, TCRdb lists one record per CDR3 protein. In the table there are about 570,000 distinct CDR3 sequences, 9.6% of which are singletons. V was pared by 3 bases and J by 4 bases, with 9 bases of the junction left unmatched. The CDR3 length is 16 residues. Looked up from germline, CDR1 is LNHNV and CDR2 is YYDKDF (reference sequence). The same sample was also used in a study of yellow fever vaccine responses in identical twins.

Sequences were obtained from PBMCs. V gene TRBV15 combines with J gene TRBJ2-5, with 9 bases aligning to TRBD1. The TCR was taken from a woman aged 18 to 35 in good health. The CDR3 region is CATSSVSGTGTETQYF. CDR3 nucleotide sequence: TGTGCCACCAGCAGTGTATCCGGGACAGGGACAGAGACCCAGTACTTC.